This TCR beta chain was sequenced for a study of shared clonotypes between healthy human individuals. As concerns this clone: Its antigen is unidentified.

Study-level results: About 5% was the fraction of naive CD4 clonotypes found shared across a handful of donors. Naive subsets generally had larger estimated richness than memory subsets.

Assay execution proceeded at the deep level. Genomic DNA of each subset was evenly split across several immunoSEQ plates. Generated by immunoSEQ multiplex PCR, the TCRdb table keeps only in-frame clones and is missing some. The sample records about 600,000 clones, nearly 98% being singletons. CD45RO-negative CD8 cells positively selected for CCR7 made up the naive population, which excluded terminally differentiated effector memory CD45RA+ cells. Germline trimming cut 5 bases from V and 6 bases from J; bases unmatched to any gene: 5. Germline-derived CDR1 and CDR2 are PRHDT and FYEKMQ (reference sequence). The CDR3 spans 15 residues.

V usage is TRBV13 and J usage is TRBJ2-1, with 12 positions matching TRBD2. The receptor's source is a man between 25 and 39 years old in good health. The sample taken for sequencing was naive CD8+ T cells sorted from blood. CDR3 region: CASSPRLAGANEQFF. CDR3 DNA sequence: TGTGCCAGCAGCCCCAGACTAGCGGGGGCCAATGAGCAGTTCTTC.